Listed below are T cell receptor beta chains from one sample, sequenced in a study of T cell changes during pregnancy in multiple sclerosis. TCRdb's table, derived via immunoSEQ multiplex PCR, lists solely in-frame clones and lacks some. The sample holds tens of thousands of clones, around nine tenths seen once. The specimen comprised peripheral blood, sampled in the third trimester of pregnancy. The receptor source for this set is a female donor with multiple sclerosis, enrolled in a pregnancy study. Each CDR3 is given with its conserved first and last residue. A D gene is named only where the DNA matches it firmly. Only some rows state a clone size, as once, few, many or a class for expanded clones.

D gene,CDR3 length,clone size,J gene,V gene,CDR3 protein,CDR3 DNA
.,14,.,TRBJ2-7,TRBV4-1,CASSPVTTSYEQYF,TGCGCCAGCAGCCCTGTGACAACCTCCTACGAGCAGTACTTC
TRBD2,14,.,TRBJ2-7,TRBV5-1,CASSPGTSPYEQYF,TGCGCCAGCAGCCCCGGGACTAGCCCCTACGAGCAGTACTTC
.,11,once,TRBJ2-1,TRBV28,CASSSPDYKFF,TGTGCCAGCAGTTCACCGGACTATAAGTTCTTC
.,16,once,TRBJ2-3,TRBV9,CASSVVGGKPTDTQYF,TGTGCCAGCAGCGTAGTGGGCGGGAAGCCCACAGATACGCAGTATTTT
TRBD2,14,once,TRBJ2-5,TRBV5-1,CASSLAGGANTIYF,TGCGCCAGCAGCTTGGCCGGGGGGGCGAATACTATCTACTTC
TRBD1,17,.,TRBJ2-6,TRBV19,CASNIGQANSGANVLTF,TGTGCCAGTAATATCGGACAGGCGAACTCTGGGGCCAACGTCCTGACTTTC
TRBD2,13,once,TRBJ2-5,TRBV7-8,CATLTSVRETQYF,TGTGCCACCCTAACTAGCGTCAGGGAGACCCAGTACTTC
.,14,.,TRBJ2-7,TRBV7-2,CASSPQRVSYEQYF,TGTGCCAGCAGCCCCCAGCGTGTCTCCTACGAGCAGTACTTC
.,14,.,TRBJ2-1,TRBV10-3,CAISESAQDNEQFF,TGTGCCATCAGTGAGTCGGCACAGGACAATGAGCAGTTCTTC
TRBD1,12,.,TRBJ2-5,TRBV5-1,CASSQDRQTQYF,TGCGCCAGCAGCCAGGACAGGCAGACCCAGTACTTC
TRBD1,15,.,TRBJ2-3,TRBV7-2,CASSLLQGWTDTQYF,TGTGCCAGCAGCTTGTTACAGGGGTGGACAGATACGCAGTATTTT
TRBD2,15,.,TRBJ2-1,TRBV27,CASSRPGLGSNEQFF,TGTGCCAGCAGTCGACCGGGACTAGGGTCAAATGAGCAGTTCTTC
.,19,.,TRBJ2-3,TRBV18,CASSPRDNTAGPGTDTQYF,TGTGCCAGCTCACCTCGGGACAATACAGCGGGGCCGGGGACAGATACGCAGTATTTT
TRBD1,15,.,TRBJ1-1,TRBV5-6,CASSHGQGMNTEAFF,TGTGCCAGCAGCCACGGACAGGGGATGAACACTGAAGCTTTCTTT
TRBD2,17,.,TRBJ2-4,TRBV4-3,CASSQDGREGPGDIQYF,TGCGCCAGCAGCCAAGATGGGAGGGAGGGCCCGGGGGACATTCAGTACTTC
TRBD2,16,.,TRBJ2-1,TRBV11-3,CASSRSDSSGHNEQFF,TGTGCCAGCAGCAGGTCCGATTCTAGCGGGCACAATGAGCAGTTCTTC
.,12,.,TRBJ2-7,TRBV29-1,CSVVPPGYEQYF,TGCAGCGTTGTCCCCCCGGGGTACGAGCAGTACTTC
TRBD2,13,.,TRBJ2-1,TRBV7-3,CASSTGTNYEQFF,TGTGCCAGCAGCACCGGGACTAATTACGAGCAGTTCTTC
.,17,.,TRBJ2-2,TRBV4-2,CASSQGGAGVRAGELFF,TGTGCCAGCAGCCAAGGGGGGGCGGGAGTGCGTGCCGGGGAGCTGTTTTTT
.,13,.,TRBJ2-1,TRBV6-5,CASSDDSYNEQFF,TGTGCCAGCAGTGACGACTCTTACAATGAGCAGTTCTTC
TRBD2,15,.,TRBJ2-1,TRBV7-2,CASSEAGVVRDEQFF,TGTGCCAGCAGCGAAGCGGGAGTAGTGCGGGATGAGCAGTTCTTC
.,17,once,TRBJ2-6,TRBV28,CASSFQQPGSGANVLTF,TGTGCCAGCAGTTTCCAACAACCGGGATCTGGGGCCAACGTCCTGACTTTC
.,16,.,TRBJ1-3,TRBV9,CASSVASGSSGNTIYF,TGTGCCAGCAGCGTAGCTAGCGGGAGCTCTGGAAACACCATATATTTT
TRBD2,16,.,TRBJ2-2,TRBV18,CASSPGTSGGPGELFF,TGTGCCAGCTCACCAGGGACTAGCGGAGGTCCCGGGGAGCTGTTTTTT
.,15,once,TRBJ1-3,TRBV9,CASSVAGSKGNTIYF,TGTGCCAGCAGCGTAGCAGGCTCGAAAGGAAACACCATATATTTT
TRBD2,13,.,TRBJ2-7,TRBV5-1,CASRALAGAEQYF,TGCGCCAGCAGAGCACTAGCGGGAGCCGAGCAGTACTTC
TRBD2,15,.,TRBJ2-2,TRBV2,CASSGTSRNTGELFF,TGTGCCAGCAGTGGGACTAGCAGAAACACCGGGGAGCTGTTTTTT
TRBD1,16,.,TRBJ2-7,TRBV19,CASSKQPGQGAGEQYF,TGTGCCAGTAGTAAACAACCGGGACAGGGGGCAGGGGAGCAGTACTTC
.,13,.,TRBJ2-5,TRBV10-1,CASSDHYGETQYF,TGCGCCAGCAGTGACCATTACGGAGAGACCCAGTACTTC
TRBD1,14,once,TRBJ1-5,TRBV6-5,CASSPGQGWQPQHF,TGTGCCAGCAGTCCTGGACAGGGATGGCAGCCCCAGCATTTT
TRBD2,17,.,TRBJ2-3,TRBV27,CASSPYSGTTETDTQYF,TGTGCCAGCAGTCCCTACTCCGGGACTACAGAAACAGATACGCAGTATTTT
TRBD1,13,few,TRBJ1-2,TRBV5-6,CASRGTVNYGYTF,TGTGCCAGCAGGGGGACAGTGAACTATGGCTACACCTTC
.,13,.,TRBJ1-2,TRBV28,CASSFQVPMGYTF,TGTGCCAGCAGTTTCCAGGTTCCCATGGGCTACACCTTC
TRBD2,18,.,TRBJ2-2,TRBV18,CASSPPGGGRAQTGELFF,TGTGCCAGCTCACCACCAGGAGGTGGGAGGGCCCAAACCGGGGAGCTGTTTTTT
TRBD1,17,.,TRBJ2-2,TRBV2,CASSGIPGQGATGELFF,TGTGCCAGCAGTGGAATACCGGGACAGGGGGCGACCGGGGAGCTGTTTTTT
TRBD1,15,.,TRBJ2-1,TRBV9,CASSVAGQGVNEQFF,TGTGCCAGCAGCGTAGCGGGACAGGGGGTCAATGAGCAGTTCTTC
.,17,.,TRBJ2-1,TRBV19,CASSIALWTGTYNEQFF,TGTGCCAGTAGTATAGCCCTTTGGACGGGAACCTACAATGAGCAGTTCTTC
TRBD1,14,.,TRBJ2-7,TRBV9,CASSETDRGNEQYF,TGTGCCAGCAGCGAGACGGACAGGGGAAACGAGCAGTACTTC
TRBD1,19,.,TRBJ2-6,TRBV19,CASRIQTGQGASGANVLTF,TGTGCCAGTAGGATCCAAACGGGACAGGGGGCTTCCGGGGCCAACGTCCTGACTTTC
TRBD1,19,.,TRBJ2-6,TRBV10-3,CAISGAPGQGATGANVLTF,TGTGCCATCAGTGGAGCCCCGGGACAGGGGGCAACTGGGGCCAACGTCCTGACTTTC
.,14,.,TRBJ2-4,TRBV6-6,CASSTVLAKNIQYF,TGTGCCAGCAGCACAGTACTAGCCAAAAACATTCAGTACTTC
TRBD2,14,once,TRBJ2-7,TRBV28,CASSLGGSSYEQYF,TGTGCCAGCAGTTTAGGCGGGAGCTCCTACGAGCAGTACTTC
.,10,.,TRBJ1-1,TRBV28,CTAGNREAFF,TGTACGGCGGGGAACAGGGAAGCTTTCTTT
.,15,.,TRBJ1-3,TRBV6-1,CASRVTGDSGNTIYF,TGTGCCAGCAGGGTTACAGGAGACTCTGGAAACACCATATATTTT
TRBD1,13,.,TRBJ1-5,TRBV30,CAWDQGEGQPQHF,TGTGCCTGGGATCAGGGGGAAGGTCAGCCCCAGCATTTT
.,13,.,TRBJ1-1,TRBV10-3,CAITGSSNTEAFF,TGTGCCATCACAGGCTCATCGAACACTGAAGCTTTCTTT
TRBD1,14,once,TRBJ1-1,TRBV11-2,CASSPRTGGTEAFF,TGTGCCAGCAGCCCCCGGACAGGAGGCACTGAAGCTTTCTTT
.,11,.,TRBJ2-5,TRBV6-1,CASSERKTQYF,TGTGCCAGCAGTGAGCGTAAGACCCAGTACTTC
TRBD2,16,once,TRBJ2-7,TRBV19,CASRVLKAGGRDEQYF,TGTGCCAGTAGGGTCCTTAAAGCGGGAGGGCGCGACGAGCAGTACTTC
TRBD1,14,.,TRBJ2-7,TRBV10-3,CAIRPGQGAGEQYF,TGTGCCATCAGGCCCGGACAGGGGGCGGGCGAGCAGTACTTC
TRBD2,15,.,TRBJ2-7,TRBV7-9,CASSLGLAGVYEQYF,TGTGCCAGCAGCTTGGGTCTAGCGGGAGTGTACGAGCAGTACTTC
TRBD1,14,once,TRBJ1-4,TRBV5-1,CASSDGTGGEELFF,TGCGCCAGCAGCGACGGGACAGGGGGCGAGGAACTGTTTTTT
TRBD2,15,.,TRBJ2-1,TRBV6-5,CASTPTSGIQDEQFF,TGTGCCAGCACCCCGACTAGCGGGATTCAGGATGAGCAGTTCTTC
.,13,.,TRBJ1-4,TRBV2,CASSGGGYEKLFF,TGTGCCAGCAGTGGAGGCGGCTATGAAAAACTGTTTTTT
.,15,once,TRBJ2-2,TRBV2,CASSDLGSYTGELFF,TGTGCCAGCAGTGACCTTGGCTCTTACACCGGGGAGCTGTTTTTT
.,13,.,TRBJ2-7,TRBV11-3,CASSLVSGYEQYF,TGTGCCAGCAGCTTAGTTAGCGGCTACGAGCAGTACTTC
.,15,.,TRBJ1-1,TRBV6-6,CASSYSAGRGTEAFF,TGTGCCAGCAGTTACTCGGCAGGGAGGGGGACTGAAGCTTTCTTT
.,15,.,TRBJ1-1,TRBV6-1,CASSDLDATDIEAFF,TGTGCCAGCAGTGATTTAGACGCGACGGACATCGAAGCTTTCTTT